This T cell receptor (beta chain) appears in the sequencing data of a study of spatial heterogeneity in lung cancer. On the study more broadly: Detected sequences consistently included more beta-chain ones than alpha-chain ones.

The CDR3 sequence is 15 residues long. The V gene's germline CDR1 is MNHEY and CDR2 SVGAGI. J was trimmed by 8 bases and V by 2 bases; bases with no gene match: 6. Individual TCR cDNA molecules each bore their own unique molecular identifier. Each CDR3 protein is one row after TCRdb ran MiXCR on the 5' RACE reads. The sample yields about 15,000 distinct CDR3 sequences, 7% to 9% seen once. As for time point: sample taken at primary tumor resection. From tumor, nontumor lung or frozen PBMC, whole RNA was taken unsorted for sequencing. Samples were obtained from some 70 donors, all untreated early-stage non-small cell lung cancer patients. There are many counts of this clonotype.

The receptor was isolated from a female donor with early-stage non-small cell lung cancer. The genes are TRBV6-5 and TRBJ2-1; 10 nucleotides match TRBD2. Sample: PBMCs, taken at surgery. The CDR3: CASSYPSGSRYEQFF. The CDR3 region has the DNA TGTGCCAGCAGTTACCCTAGCGGGAGTAGGTATGAGCAGTTCTTC.